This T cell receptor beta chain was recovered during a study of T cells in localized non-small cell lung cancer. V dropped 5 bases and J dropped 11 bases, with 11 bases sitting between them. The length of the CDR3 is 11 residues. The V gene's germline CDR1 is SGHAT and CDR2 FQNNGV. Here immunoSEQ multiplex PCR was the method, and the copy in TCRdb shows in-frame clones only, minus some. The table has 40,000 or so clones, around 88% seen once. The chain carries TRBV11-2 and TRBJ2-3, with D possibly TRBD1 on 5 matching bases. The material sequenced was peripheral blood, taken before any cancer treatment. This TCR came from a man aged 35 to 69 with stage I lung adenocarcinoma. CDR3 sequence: CASSQGVGQYF. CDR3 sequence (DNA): TGTGCCAGCAGCCAAGGGGTTGGGCAGTATTTT.